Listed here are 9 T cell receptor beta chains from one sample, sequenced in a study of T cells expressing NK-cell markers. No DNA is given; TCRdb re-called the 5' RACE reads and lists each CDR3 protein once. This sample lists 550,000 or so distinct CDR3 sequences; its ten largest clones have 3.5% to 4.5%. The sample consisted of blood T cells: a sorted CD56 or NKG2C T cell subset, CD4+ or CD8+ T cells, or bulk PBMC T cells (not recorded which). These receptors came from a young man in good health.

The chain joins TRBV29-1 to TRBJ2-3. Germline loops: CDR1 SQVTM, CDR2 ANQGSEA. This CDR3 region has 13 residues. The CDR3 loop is CSVDPEGTDTQYF.

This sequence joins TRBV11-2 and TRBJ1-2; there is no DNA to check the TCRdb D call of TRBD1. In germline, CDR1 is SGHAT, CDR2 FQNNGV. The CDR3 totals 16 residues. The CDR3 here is CASSSKSVAGANGYTF.

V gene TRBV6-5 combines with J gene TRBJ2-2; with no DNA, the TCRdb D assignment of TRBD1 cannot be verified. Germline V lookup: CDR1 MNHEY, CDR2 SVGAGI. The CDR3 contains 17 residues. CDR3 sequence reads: CASSYPGQGVNTGELFF.

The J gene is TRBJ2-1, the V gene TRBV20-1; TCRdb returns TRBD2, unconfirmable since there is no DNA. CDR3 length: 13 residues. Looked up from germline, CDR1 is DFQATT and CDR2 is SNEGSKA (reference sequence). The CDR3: CSARASRRNEQFF.

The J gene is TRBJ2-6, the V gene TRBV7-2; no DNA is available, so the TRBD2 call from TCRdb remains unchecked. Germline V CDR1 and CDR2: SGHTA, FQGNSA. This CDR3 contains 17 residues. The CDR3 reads CASSLLVGVTGANVLTF.

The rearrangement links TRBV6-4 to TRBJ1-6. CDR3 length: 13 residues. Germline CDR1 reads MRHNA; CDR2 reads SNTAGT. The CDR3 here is CASSDILNSPLHF.

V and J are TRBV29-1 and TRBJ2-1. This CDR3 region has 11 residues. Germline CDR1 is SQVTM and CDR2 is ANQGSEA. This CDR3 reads CSVEEVYEQFF.

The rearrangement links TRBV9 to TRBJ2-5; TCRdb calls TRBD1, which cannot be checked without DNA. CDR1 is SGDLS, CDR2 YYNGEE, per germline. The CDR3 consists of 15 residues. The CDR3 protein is CASSVEGGAVETQYF.

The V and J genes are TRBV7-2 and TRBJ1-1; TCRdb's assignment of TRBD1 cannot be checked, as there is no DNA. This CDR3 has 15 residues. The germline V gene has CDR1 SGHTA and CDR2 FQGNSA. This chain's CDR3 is CASSFQVGRSTEAFF.